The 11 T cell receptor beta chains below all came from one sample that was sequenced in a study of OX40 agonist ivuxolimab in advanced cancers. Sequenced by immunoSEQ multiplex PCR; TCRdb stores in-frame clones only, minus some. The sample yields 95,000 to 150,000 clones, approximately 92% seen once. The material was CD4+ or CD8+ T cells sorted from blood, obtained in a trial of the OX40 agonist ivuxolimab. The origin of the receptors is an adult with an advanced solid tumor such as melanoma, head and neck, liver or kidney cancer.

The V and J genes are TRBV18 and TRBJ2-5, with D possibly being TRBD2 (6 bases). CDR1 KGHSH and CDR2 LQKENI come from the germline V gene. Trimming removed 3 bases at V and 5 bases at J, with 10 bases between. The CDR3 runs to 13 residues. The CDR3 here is CASSPTSTETQYF. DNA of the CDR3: TGTGCCAGCTCACCGACTAGTACCGAGACCCAGTACTTC.

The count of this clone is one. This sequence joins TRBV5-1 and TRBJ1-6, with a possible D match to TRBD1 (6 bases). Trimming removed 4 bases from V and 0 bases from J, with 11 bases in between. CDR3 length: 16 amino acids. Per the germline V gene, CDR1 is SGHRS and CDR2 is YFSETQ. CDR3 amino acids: CASSPQGSSYNSPLHF. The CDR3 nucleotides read TGCGCCAGCAGCCCTCAGGGGAGCTCCTATAATTCACCCCTCCACTTT.

In DNA, the CDR3 is TGTGCCAGCTCTTCGACTGGATCCTACGAGCAGTACTTC. Translation: CASSSTGSYEQYF. The V call is TRBV18, the J call TRBJ2-7; no definite D call. Per germline, CDR1 KGHSH and CDR2 LQKENI. The ends were cut back, 6 bases at V and 1 base at J, with 10 bases in the middle. The CDR3 is made up of 13 amino acids.

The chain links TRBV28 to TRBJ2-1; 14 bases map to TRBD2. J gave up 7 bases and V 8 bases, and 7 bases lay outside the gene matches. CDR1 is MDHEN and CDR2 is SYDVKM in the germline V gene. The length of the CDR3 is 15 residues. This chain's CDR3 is CASRPGLAGVNEQFF. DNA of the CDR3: TGTGCCAGCCGCCCGGGACTAGCGGGAGTGAATGAGCAGTTCTTC.

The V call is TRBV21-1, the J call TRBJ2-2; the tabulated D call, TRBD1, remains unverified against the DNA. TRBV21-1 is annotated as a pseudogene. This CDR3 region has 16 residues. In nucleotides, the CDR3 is TGTGCCAGCAGTAACCCGGGACAGGGGTACACCGGGGAGCTGTTTTTT. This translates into CASSNPGQGYTGELFF.

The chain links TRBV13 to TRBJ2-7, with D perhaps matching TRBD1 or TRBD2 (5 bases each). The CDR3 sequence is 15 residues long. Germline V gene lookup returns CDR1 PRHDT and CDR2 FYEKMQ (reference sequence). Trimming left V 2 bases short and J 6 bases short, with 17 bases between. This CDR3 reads CASSLSSGGMREQYF. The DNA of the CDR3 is TGTGCCAGCAGCTTATCATCTGGGGGTATGCGCGAGCAGTACTTC.

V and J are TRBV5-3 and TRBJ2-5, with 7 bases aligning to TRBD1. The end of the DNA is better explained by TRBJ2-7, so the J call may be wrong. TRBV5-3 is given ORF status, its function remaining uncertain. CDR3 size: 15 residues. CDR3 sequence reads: CARRVEQGSSYEQYF. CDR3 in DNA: TGTGCCAGAAGAGTGGAACAGGGGAGCTCCTACGAGCAGTACTTC.

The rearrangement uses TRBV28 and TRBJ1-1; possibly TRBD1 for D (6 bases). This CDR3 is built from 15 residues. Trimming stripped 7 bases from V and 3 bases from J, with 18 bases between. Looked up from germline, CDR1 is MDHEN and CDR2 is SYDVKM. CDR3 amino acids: CASIKAQGKYTEAFF. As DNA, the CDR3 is TGTGCCAGCATCAAGGCACAGGGTAAGTACACTGAAGCTTTCTTT.

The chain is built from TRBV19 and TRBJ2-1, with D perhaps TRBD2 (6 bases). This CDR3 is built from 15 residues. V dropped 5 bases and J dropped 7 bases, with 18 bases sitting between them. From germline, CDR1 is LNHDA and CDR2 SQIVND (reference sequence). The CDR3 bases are TGTGCCAGTAGTCAGGGAGCGGGCCTGTGGAATGAGCAGTTCTTC. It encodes CASSQGAGLWNEQFF.

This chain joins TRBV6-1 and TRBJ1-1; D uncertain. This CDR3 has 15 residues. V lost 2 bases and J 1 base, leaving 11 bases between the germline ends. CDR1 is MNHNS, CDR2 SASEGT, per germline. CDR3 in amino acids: CASSELSRPNTEAFF. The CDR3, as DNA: TGTGCCAGCAGTGAATTATCACGGCCGAACACTGAAGCTTTCTTT.

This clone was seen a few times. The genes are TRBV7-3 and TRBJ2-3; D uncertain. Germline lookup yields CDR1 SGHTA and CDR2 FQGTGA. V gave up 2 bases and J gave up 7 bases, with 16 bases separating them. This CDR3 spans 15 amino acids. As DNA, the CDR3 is TGTGCCAGCAGCTTAGGGATTAGTGGTTCGAATACGCAGTATTTT. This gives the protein CASSLGISGSNTQYF.